Given below is one T cell receptor (beta chain) in context. The antigen remains unidentified. Genomic DNA provided the template from which TCR beta VDJ and CDR3 profiles were obtained. TCRdb reprocessed the reads via MiXCR and lists one record per CDR3 protein. The data contain about 160,000 distinct CDR3 sequences, about two thirds of them singletons. The source of the sample is a study of CD8+CD57+ T cells in acquired aplastic anemia. Study outcomes and limitations: Sharing between patients and controls was observed for roughly 30 CD8+ CDR3 sequences.

V shed 2 bases and J shed 4 bases, with 6 bases lying between them. The CDR3 is 13 residues long. Individuals selected for sequencing had exhibited CD8+CD57+ cell expansion on flow cytometry. All patients had severe acquired aplastic anemia. Blood was sampled before the patients had received any therapy. Input material: sorted CD4+, CD8+, or CD8+CD57+ T cells (not recorded which) from PBMCs. The V call is TRBV12-3 or TRBV12-4, the J call TRBJ1-5; TRBD1 might be the D (5 bases). This TCR came from a human donor with aplastic anemia. This CDR3 reads CASSLPGNQPQHF. In nucleotides, the CDR3 is TGTGCCAGCAGTTTACCAGGGAATCAGCCCCAGCATTTT.